The rows below give T cell receptor beta chains drawn from one sample of a study of OX40 agonist ivuxolimab in advanced cancers. The protocol was immunoSEQ multiplex PCR, while the TCRdb copy is restricted to in-frame clones and leaves out a portion. The sample has 75,000 to 90,000 clones, around nine tenths seen once. The sample here was CD4+ or CD8+ T cells sorted from blood, taken in a trial of the OX40 agonist ivuxolimab. The receptors here all came from an adult with an advanced solid tumor such as melanoma, head and neck, liver or kidney cancer. Each CDR3 is given with its conserved first and last residue. D genes are given only for firm matches. Clone size is not always given. Where it is, it says once, few, many or a class for expanded clones.

j_call | clone_size | d_call | v_call | cdr3_aa | cdr3_nt
TRBJ1-5 | . | . | TRBV6-1 | CASSAGQINQPQHF | TGTGCCAGCAGTGCGGGCCAGATCAATCAGCCCCAGCATTTT
TRBJ2-3 | . | . | TRBV5-1 | CASSPWADPTDTQYF | TGCGCCAGCAGCCCCTGGGCGGACCCCACAGATACGCAGTATTTT
TRBJ2-5 | few | . | TRBV7-2 | CASSLRPAARETQYF | TGTGCCAGCAGCCTACGCCCGGCGGCACGGGAGACCCAGTACTTC
TRBJ1-2 | . | TRBD1 | TRBV7-9 | CASSPPRQGYGYTF | TGTGCCAGCAGCCCTCCTCGACAGGGCTATGGCTACACCTTC
TRBJ2-6 | . | . | TRBV5-1 | CASSAMVGSGANVLTF | TGCGCCAGCAGCGCAATGGTCGGGTCTGGGGCCAACGTCCTGACTTTC
TRBJ2-3 | . | TRBD1 | TRBV7-3 | CASSTGQGADTQYF | TGTGCCAGCAGCACCGGACAGGGGGCAGATACGCAGTATTTT
TRBJ2-2 | . | TRBD2 | TRBV7-6 | CASSTGLAGTGELFF | TGTGCCAGCAGCACAGGACTAGCCGGCACCGGGGAGCTGTTTTTT
TRBJ1-4 | . | . | TRBV11-2 | CASSLGSQLNEKLFF | TGTGCCAGCAGCTTAGGGTCCCAACTAAATGAAAAACTGTTTTTT
TRBJ2-7 | . | . | TRBV18 | CASSPSGVEQYF | TGTGCCAGCTCACCAAGTGGGGTTGAGCAGTACTTC
TRBJ1-2 | once | TRBD1 | TRBV6-5 | CASSATGAYGYTF | TGTGCCAGCAGTGCTACAGGGGCCTATGGCTACACCTTC
TRBJ1-1 | . | . | TRBV7-6 | CASSAAVVDTEAFF | TGTGCCAGCAGCGCGGCGGTGGTGGACACTGAAGCTTTCTTT
TRBJ2-5 | . | . | TRBV5-4 | CASSSRLQGARETQYF | TGTGCCAGCAGCTCACGATTACAGGGTGCGAGAGAGACCCAGTACTTC
TRBJ1-3 | . | . | TRBV6-1 | CASSEAGRGNTIYF | TGTGCCAGCAGTGAAGCGGGTCGTGGAAACACCATATATTTT
TRBJ2-5 | once | . | TRBV29-1 | CSVELGVGETQYF | TGCAGCGTTGAGTTGGGAGTGGGGGAGACCCAGTACTTC
TRBJ2-2 | once | . | TRBV30 | CASLGGANSNTGELFF | TGTGCCTCCCTAGGGGGGGCTAACTCGAACACCGGGGAGCTGTTTTTT
TRBJ2-5 | . | . | TRBV10-3 | CAISDGGEETQYF | TGTGCCATCAGTGACGGTGGGGAAGAGACCCAGTACTTC
TRBJ2-5 | once | . | TRBV7-2 | CASSLGGAQYF | TGTGCCAGCAGCTTAGGGGGCGCCCAGTACTTC
TRBJ1-6 | . | TRBD1 | TRBV7-9 | CASSLGPDRNSPLHF | TGTGCCAGCAGCTTAGGACCGGACAGGAATTCACCCCTCCACTTT
TRBJ2-2 | once | . | TRBV5-1 | CASRPNPNTGELFF | TGCGCCAGCCGACCCAATCCGAACACCGGGGAGCTGTTTTTT
TRBJ1-3 | . | . | TRBV18 | CASSPWSGNTIYF | TGTGCCAGCTCACCCTGGTCTGGAAACACCATATATTTT
TRBJ1-3 | . | . | TRBV10-3 | CAISESTPLNTIYF | TGTGCCATCAGTGAGTCGACCCCCCTGAACACCATATATTTT
TRBJ2-1 | . | TRBD1 | TRBV18 | CASSPRTGKKDEQFF | TGTGCCAGCTCACCACGGACAGGGAAGAAGGATGAGCAGTTCTTC
TRBJ1-1 | . | TRBD1 | TRBV19 | CASSIVDRVNTEAFF | TGTGCCAGTAGTATAGTTGACAGGGTAAACACTGAAGCTTTCTTT
TRBJ2-5 | . | . | TRBV9 | CASSEAPAGPYQETQYF | TGTGCCAGCAGCGAGGCCCCAGCGGGTCCCTACCAAGAGACCCAGTACTTC
TRBJ2-7 | . | TRBD1 | TRBV5-1 | CASSPDRAYEQYF | TGCGCCAGCAGTCCGGACAGGGCCTACGAGCAGTACTTC
TRBJ1-5 | . | TRBD1 | TRBV30 | CAWSRTGNQPQHF | TGTGCCTGGAGTAGGACAGGGAATCAGCCCCAGCATTTT
TRBJ2-1 | . | . | TRBV6-6 | CASSRQSYNEQFF | TGTGCCAGCAGTCGACAGTCCTACAATGAGCAGTTCTTC
TRBJ2-7 | . | TRBD1 | TRBV19 | CASSIRDRGYEQYF | TGTGCCAGTAGTATCCGCGACAGGGGGTACGAGCAGTACTTC
TRBJ2-1 | few | TRBD1 | TRBV7-2 | CASSFDRANEQFF | TGTGCCAGCAGCTTCGACAGGGCGAATGAGCAGTTCTTC
TRBJ2-7 | . | TRBD2 | TRBV11-2 | CASSLEGGTKISEQYF | TGTGCCAGCAGCTTAGAGGGGGGGACTAAAATCTCCGAGCAGTACTTC
TRBJ2-3 | few | . | TRBV14 | CASSQAWGRGAPTDTQYF | TGTGCCAGCAGCCAAGCCTGGGGCAGGGGGGCGCCCACAGATACGCAGTATTTT
TRBJ2-2 | . | TRBD2 | TRBV10-1 | CASSELAGTGELFF | TGCGCCAGCAGTGAACTAGCGGGAACCGGGGAGCTGTTTTTT
TRBJ2-7 | . | TRBD2 | TRBV11-1 | CASSRSTSGGSSYEQYF | TGTGCCAGCAGCCGTTCGACTAGCGGGGGCTCCTCCTACGAGCAGTACTTC
TRBJ1-1 | once | . | TRBV6-5 | CASRPDEDRGRAFF | TGTGCCAGCAGGCCAGACGAGGACCGAGGGAGAGCTTTCTTT
TRBJ2-3 | . | . | TRBV18 | CASSQTGSTDTQYF | TGTGCCAGCTCGCAAACGGGCAGCACAGATACGCAGTATTTT
TRBJ1-2 | . | . | TRBV30 | CAWSTLSGYTF | TGTGCCTGGAGTACCCTTTCCGGCTACACCTTC
TRBJ1-2 | . | TRBD1 | TRBV5-4 | CASSPGTGANYGYTF | TGTGCCAGCAGCCCCGGGACAGGGGCTAACTATGGCTACACCTTC
TRBJ2-7 | . | TRBD2 | TRBV4-1 | CASSHPGGNYEQYF | TGCGCCAGCAGCCATCCGGGGGGGAACTACGAGCAGTACTTC